The 32 T cell receptor beta chains listed next were all sequenced from one sample in a study of T cell repertoires in cytomegalovirus infection. TCRdb re-analysed the reads in MiXCR, keeping a single row per CDR3 protein. The data show fewer than 300,000 distinct CDR3 sequences, with around 25% seen just once and approximately 14% held by the top ten. The sequenced material came from PBMCs. The receptors here all came from a human donor in good health (CMV status not recorded). Some clones in this sample may be carry-over from other donors' samples.

This clonotype came up a few times. The V gene is TRBV7-8, the J gene TRBJ2-2; D call uncertain. The ends were cut back, 1 base at V and 4 bases at J, with 7 bases in the middle. The germline V gene encodes CDR1 SGHVS and CDR2 FQNEAQ. This CDR3 is built from 14 residues. The CDR3 bases are TGTGCCAGCAGCTTAGGGTTAGGCACCGGGGAGCTGTTTTTT. Amino acids: CASSLGLGTGELFF.

The V call is TRBV20-1, the J call TRBJ1-2, with 7 bases identical to TRBD1. Losses at the gene ends were 6 bases for V and 2 bases for J; bases not matched to a gene: 3. The CDR3 has 12 amino acids. Germline V gene sequence: CDR1 DFQATT, CDR2 SNEGSKA (reference sequence). As DNA, the CDR3 is TGCAGTGCATGGGACAGCAACTATGGCTACACCTTC. Its translation is CSAWDSNYGYTF.

This rearrangement joins TRBV28 to TRBJ1-2; 7 nucleotides line up with TRBD1. V lost 3 bases to trimming and J lost 1 base; unmatched junction nucleotides: 8. Germline CDR1 reads MDHEN; CDR2 reads SYDVKM. The CDR3 consists of 16 residues. CDR3 protein: CASSLGQSTLNYGYTF. CDR3 bases: TGTGCCAGCAGTTTGGGACAGAGTACCCTTAACTATGGCTACACCTTC.

The chain carries TRBV12-3 or TRBV12-4 and TRBJ2-6, with 8 bases matching TRBD2. The junction had 9 bases not matched to a gene; V was cut back by 5 bases and J by 0 bases. This CDR3 region has 18 residues. CDR3 amino acids: CASSPPGGARSGANVLTF. The CDR3 nucleotides read TGTGCCAGCAGTCCCCCGGGGGGGGCCCGCTCTGGGGCCAACGTCCTGACTTTC.

This clonotype has just one count. The chain recombines TRBV7-9 with TRBJ2-6; 7 bases agree with TRBD1. The length of the CDR3 is 16 residues. Germline lookup yields CDR1 SEHNR and CDR2 FQNEAQ (reference sequence). J was trimmed by 0 bases and V by 5 bases; bases with no gene match: 4. CDR3 protein: CASSRTGDSGANVLTF. CDR3 DNA sequence: TGTGCCAGCAGCCGGACAGGCGACTCTGGGGCCAACGTCCTGACTTTC.

By sample fraction, this clonotype is medium-sized. The genes are TRBV7-2 and TRBJ1-5, with 7 bases identical to TRBD1. This CDR3 contains 15 residues. The V and J ends lost 2 bases and 3 bases, in that order; junction bases with no gene match: 4. Per the germline V gene, CDR1 is SGHTA and CDR2 is FQGNSA. DNA for the CDR3: TGTGCCAGCAGCTTATTAGGGACAGACAATCAGCCCCAGCATTTT. It codes for CASSLLGTDNQPQHF.

This clonotype was detected only a few times. The chain combines TRBV15 with TRBJ2-1; possible D gene TRBD1, 6 bases. This CDR3 is built from 18 residues. The germline V gene has CDR1 LNHNV and CDR2 YYDKDF (reference sequence). V lost 0 bases, J lost 7 bases, and 22 bases lay in between. This chain's CDR3 is CATSRESSVGQGFNEQFF. The CDR3 DNA sequence: TGTGCCACCAGCAGAGAATCGTCCGTCGGGCAGGGGTTTAATGAGCAGTTCTTC.

In nucleotides, the CDR3 is TGTGCCAGCAGTTTCCTAGCGGGAGGGGTTAGCACAGATACGCAGTATTTT. Its translation: CASSFLAGGVSTDTQYF. The gene calls are TRBV12-3 or TRBV12-4 and TRBJ2-3; 12 positions agree with TRBD2. The CDR3 totals 17 residues. After removal of 3 bases from V and 0 bases from J, the junction contained 4 bases not matched to a gene.

The chain links TRBV11-2 to TRBJ2-5; 8 bases fit TRBD2. The CDR3 runs to 16 residues. With 3 bases clipped from V and 4 bases from J, the junction kept 10 bases outside the gene matches. Germline lookup yields CDR1 SGHAT and CDR2 FQNNGV. DNA for the CDR3: TGTGCCAGCAGCTTCGGGACGTCCGGGACTAGAGAGACCCAGTACTTC. Protein product: CASSFGTSGTRETQYF.

This chain uses TRBV20-1 with TRBJ2-3; TRBD1 agrees at 10 bases. The CDR3 is made up of 14 amino acids. Germline V gives CDR1 DFQATT, CDR2 SNEGSKA (reference sequence). Trimming took 6 bases from V and 3 from J; bases not matched to a gene: 6. CDR3 DNA sequence: TGCAGTGCCCGGGACAGGGGTTATACAGATACGCAGTATTTT. Amino acids: CSARDRGYTDTQYF.

The rearrangement links TRBV6-2 or TRBV6-3 to TRBJ2-1; tentative D call: TRBD2 (6 bases). Trimming pared 2 bases from V and 7 bases from J, leaving 18 bases between. This CDR3 region has 16 residues. CDR1 MNHEY and CDR2 SVGEGT come from the germline V gene. CDR3 nucleotide sequence: TGTGCCAGCAGTTACACACCGGGACTTACGAGAAATGAGCAGTTCTTC. This encodes CASSYTPGLTRNEQFF.

The chain has TRBV6-2 or TRBV6-3 and TRBJ1-5, with no clear D. The CDR3 loop spans 12 amino acids. Trimming shortened V by 5 bases and J by 5 bases, and 7 bases separated the two germline ends. Looked up from germline, CDR1 is MNHEY and CDR2 is SVGEGT. In nucleotides, the CDR3 is TGTGCCAGCAGTCTCCCTTATCAGCCCCAGCATTTT. Its translation is CASSLPYQPQHF.

This clonotype turned up a few times. In DNA form, the CDR3 reads TGTGCCACCAGCACAGGGGACAGGCCTGGCGATGAGCAGTTCTTC. Protein sequence: CATSTGDRPGDEQFF. This sequence joins TRBV15 and TRBJ2-1; 8 bases align to TRBD1. The junction had 10 bases not matched to a gene; V was cut back by 4 bases and J by 8 bases. The CDR3 consists of 15 residues. The V gene's germline CDR1 is LNHNV and CDR2 YYDKDF (reference sequence).

This clonotype was counted a few times. The chain joins TRBV7-8 to TRBJ2-1; 12 bases fit TRBD2. The junction had 5 bases not matched to a gene; V was cut back by 2 bases and J by 6 bases. Germline lookup yields CDR1 SGHVS and CDR2 FQNEAQ. This CDR3 comprises 16 residues. CDR3 in amino acids: CASSLRTSGIVNEQFF. The CDR3 coding sequence is TGTGCCAGCAGCTTAAGGACTAGCGGGATTGTCAATGAGCAGTTCTTC.

This clonotype has a handful of counts. One end of the junction varies from germline; a read error may be responsible. The rearrangement links TRBV5-3 to TRBJ2-5, with 7 bases fitting TRBD2. TRBV5-3 is noted as an ORF with a role that remains uncertain. The CDR3 contains 15 residues. The CDR3 coding sequence is TGTGCCAGCAGCTCCCTACTCGGACTAGAAGAGACCCAGTACTTC. Residues: CASSSLLGLEETQYF.

This clonotype has just a few counts. The V gene is TRBV7-2, the J gene TRBJ2-2, with D uncertain. The CDR3 runs to 15 residues. V dropped 3 bases and J dropped 0 bases, with 8 bases sitting between them. Germline V gives CDR1 SGHTA, CDR2 FQGNSA. CDR3 nucleotides: TGTGCCAGCAGCTTCCTTCTGGCGAACACCGGGGAGCTGTTTTTT. It yields the protein CASSFLLANTGELFF.

The chain carries TRBV6-1 and TRBJ2-1, with a tentative D call TRBD1 (5 bases). The germline V gene encodes CDR1 MNHNS and CDR2 SASEGT. With 9 bases removed from V and 8 bases from J, the gap between germline ends came to 20 bases. The CDR3 loop spans 14 amino acids. CDR3 in amino acids: CARPEEGVVYEQFF. The DNA for the CDR3 is TGTGCCAGGCCTGAGGAAGGGGTGGTCTATGAGCAGTTCTTC.

The chain links TRBV7-2 to TRBJ1-5; a weak D match, TRBD1 (5 bases). The CDR3 has 14 residues. V lost 7 bases and J lost 7, with 17 bases in between. CDR1 is SGHTA, CDR2 FQGNSA, per germline. CDR3 nucleotides: TGTGCCAGCACCCCCGGGGGGAGGGACCAGCCCCAGCATTTT. The encoded protein is CASTPGGRDQPQHF.

The chain links TRBV25-1 to TRBJ1-5; D is possibly TRBD1 (6 bases). Germline CDR1 MGHDK, CDR2 SYGVNS. The CDR3 runs 13 residues. Trimming took off 8 bases at V and 5 bases at J, with 13 bases between the two ends. The chain's CDR3 is CASATGIHQPQHF. The DNA of the CDR3 is TGTGCCAGCGCCACAGGGATCCATCAGCCCCAGCATTTT.

The chain is built from TRBV28 and TRBJ1-5; possible D gene TRBD1, 6 bases. V dropped 6 bases and J dropped 5 bases, with 17 bases sitting between them. Germline-derived CDR1 and CDR2 are MDHEN and SYDVKM. This CDR3 spans 15 amino acids. CDR3 sequence (DNA): TGTGCCAGCAGGGGATTTACAGGGATTCATCAGCCCCAGCATTTT. It encodes CASRGFTGIHQPQHF.

The sample holds many counts of this clonotype. The J gene is TRBJ2-7, the V gene TRBV6-2 or TRBV6-3; 8 bases fit TRBD2. Trimming at V came to 10 bases and at J to 2 bases, leaving 13 bases not matched to a gene. The CDR3 has 15 amino acids. Looked up from germline, CDR1 is MNHEY and CDR2 is SVGEGT. The CDR3 DNA reads TGTGCCACCCGCCGATCGGGGGGGAGTACCTACGAGCAGTACTTC. It encodes CATRRSGGSTYEQYF.

The chain employs TRBV7-8 and TRBJ2-3; D ambiguous. In germline, CDR1 is SGHVS, CDR2 FQNEAQ. This CDR3 has 16 residues. Trimming removed 5 bases from V and 2 bases from J, with 17 bases in between. CDR3 DNA: TGTGCCAGCAGCCCCCTACAGCTTAGGTCCACAGATACGCAGTATTTT. Amino acids: CASSPLQLRSTDTQYF. Full variable domain (missing parts from reference TRBV7-8 and TRBJ2-3): GAGVSQSPRYKVAKRGQDVALRCDPISGHVSLFWYQQALGQGPEFLTYFQNEAQLDKSGLPSDRFFAERPEGSVSTLKIQRTQQEDSAVYLCASSPLQLRSTDTQYFGPGTRLTVL.

The rearrangement joins TRBV12-3 or TRBV12-4 to TRBJ1-4; D is possibly TRBD1 (6 bases). The CDR3 extends over 16 amino acids. V gave up 5 bases and J gave up 7 bases, with 20 bases separating them. This CDR3 reads CASSPTSTGRAEKLFF. The CDR3 bases are TGTGCCAGCAGTCCGACCTCAACAGGGAGAGCTGAAAAACTGTTTTTT.

This clonotype appeared a few times. V gene TRBV20-1 combines with J gene TRBJ1-2, with D possibly being TRBD1 (5 bases). The germline V and J ends were trimmed by 5 bases and 4 bases, with 8 bases remaining between them. The germline V gene encodes CDR1 DFQATT and CDR2 SNEGSKA (reference sequence). The CDR3 extends over 11 amino acids. Here the CDR3 reads CSAADSYGYTF. The DNA of the CDR3 is TGCAGTGCTGCCGACAGCTATGGCTACACCTTC.

The chain combines TRBV4-1 with TRBJ2-1, with 11 bases aligning to TRBD1. The CDR3 runs to 14 residues. The ends lost 3 bases at V and 10 bases at J; junction bases unmatched: 5. Germline loops: CDR1 MGHRA, CDR2 YSYEKL. The CDR3 loop reads CASSHGDRGGEQFF. CDR3 nucleotides: TGCGCCAGCAGCCATGGGGACAGGGGGGGCGAGCAGTTCTTC.

V and J are TRBV5-1 and TRBJ1-4, with TRBD1 identical over 9 bases. CDR3 length: 16 residues. The germline CDR1 and CDR2 sequences are SGHRS and YFSETQ. Unmatched junction bases numbered 8, after V lost 0 bases and J lost 8 bases. CDR3 in amino acids: CASSLGLGQGGEKLFF. The CDR3 region has the DNA TGCGCCAGCAGCTTGGGGTTGGGACAGGGAGGAGAAAAACTGTTTTTT.

The V gene is TRBV19, the J gene TRBJ2-2, with a weak D call TRBD2 (6 bases). Germline V lookup: CDR1 LNHDA, CDR2 SQIVND (reference sequence). V was cut by 6 bases and J by 3 bases, with 14 bases left in between. The CDR3 loop spans 15 amino acids. The CDR3 DNA reads TGTGCCAGTAGCCGACTAGATGGAGACACCGGGGAGCTGTTTTTT. This encodes CASSRLDGDTGELFF.

This clonotype was counted between two and nine times. V and J are TRBV5-6 and TRBJ2-7; no definite D call. The length of the CDR3 is 13 residues. V was pared by 4 bases and J by 3 bases, with 11 bases between. Germline V gives CDR1 SGHDT, CDR2 YYEEEE. CDR3 region: CASSTLGVYEQYF. The CDR3 DNA is TGTGCCAGCAGCACTCTTGGGGTCTACGAGCAGTACTTC.

This clonotype turned up a few times. The chain employs TRBV10-3 and TRBJ2-7; D call uncertain. CDR3 length: 13 amino acids. Germline CDR1 is ENHRY and CDR2 is SYGVKD. V lost 3 bases to trimming and J lost 0 bases, with 6 bases between them. The CDR3 protein is CAISDGFSYEQYF. CDR3 DNA: TGTGCCATCAGTGACGGGTTCTCCTACGAGCAGTACTTC.

The chain employs TRBV11-2 and TRBJ2-1; no reliable D call. CDR3 size: 12 residues. V was pared by 5 bases and J by 9 bases, with 11 bases between. The germline V gene has CDR1 SGHAT and CDR2 FQNNGV. The CDR3 sequence: CASSQNSGEQFF. The CDR3 nucleotides are TGTGCCAGCAGCCAAAATAGTGGTGAGCAGTTCTTC. Variable domain in full (rest from reference TRBV11-2 and TRBJ2-1): EAGVAQSPRYKIIEKRQSVAFWCNPISGHATLYWYQQILGQGPKLLIQFQNNGVVDDSQLPKDRFSAERLKGVDSTLKIQPAKLEDSAVYLCASSQNSGEQFFGPGTRLTVL.

This clonotype was recorded at least ten times. This rearrangement joins TRBV7-2 to TRBJ2-1, with unresolved D. The CDR3 extends over 13 amino acids. The V gene's germline CDR1 is SGHTA and CDR2 FQGNSA. V lost 1 base to trimming and J lost 5 bases, with 6 bases between them. CDR3 loop: CASSLELNNEQFF. In DNA form, the CDR3 reads TGTGCCAGCAGCTTAGAACTCAACAATGAGCAGTTCTTC.

This clonotype was counted only a few times. The junction shows a germline mismatch at one end, possibly a read error. The chain is built from TRBV12-3 or TRBV12-4 and TRBJ2-3, with a weak D call TRBD1 (5 bases). The CDR3 covers 14 residues. CDR3 residues: CASSLTGPTGTQYF. CDR3 DNA: TGTGCCAGCAGTCTCACCGGGCCCACAGGTACGCAGTATTTT.